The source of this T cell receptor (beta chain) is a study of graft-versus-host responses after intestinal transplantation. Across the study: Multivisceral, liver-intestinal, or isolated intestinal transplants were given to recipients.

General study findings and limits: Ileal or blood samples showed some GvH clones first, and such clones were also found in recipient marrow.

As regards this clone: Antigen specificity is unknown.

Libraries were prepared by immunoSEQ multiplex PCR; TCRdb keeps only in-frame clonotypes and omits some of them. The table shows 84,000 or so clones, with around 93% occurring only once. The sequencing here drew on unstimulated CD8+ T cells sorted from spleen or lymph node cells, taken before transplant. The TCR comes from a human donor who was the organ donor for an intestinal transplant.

The CDR3 region is CASSFLDLTSGAYQETQYF. The CDR3 DNA reads as TGTGCCAGCAGCTTCTTGGACCTAACTAGCGGAGCGTACCAAGAGACCCAGTACTTC. The chain joins TRBV11-2 to TRBJ2-5; 8 bases line up with TRBD2. The trim removed 3 bases at V and 0 bases at J, leaving 15 bases unmatched. This CDR3 has 19 amino acids. Germline-derived CDR1 and CDR2 are SGHAT and FQNNGV. Full variable domain (missing parts from reference TRBV11-2 and TRBJ2-5): EAGVAQSPRYKIIEKRQSVAFWCNPISGHATLYWYQQILGQGPKLLIQFQNNGVVDDSQLPKDRFSAERLKGVDSTLKIQPAKLEDSAVYLCASSFLDLTSGAYQETQYFGPGTRLLVL.